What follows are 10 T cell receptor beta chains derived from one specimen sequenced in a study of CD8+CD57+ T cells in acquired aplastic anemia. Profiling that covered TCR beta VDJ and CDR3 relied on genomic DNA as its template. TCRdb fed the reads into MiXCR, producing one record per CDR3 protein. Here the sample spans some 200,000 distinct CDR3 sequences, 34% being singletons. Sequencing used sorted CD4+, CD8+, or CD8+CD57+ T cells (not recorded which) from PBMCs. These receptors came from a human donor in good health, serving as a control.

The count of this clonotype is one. The DNA for the CDR3 is TGTGACCGACTTCACGGATATGAGCAGTACTTC. Its translation: CDRLHGYEQYF. The rearrangement joins TRBV2 to TRBJ2-7; no clear D. CDR3 size: 11 residues. The germline V gene encodes CDR1 SNHLY and CDR2 FYNNEI.

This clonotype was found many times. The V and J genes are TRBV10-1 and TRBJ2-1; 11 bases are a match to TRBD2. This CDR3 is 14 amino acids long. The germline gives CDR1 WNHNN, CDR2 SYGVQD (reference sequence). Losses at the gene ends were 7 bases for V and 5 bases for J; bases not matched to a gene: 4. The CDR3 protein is CASKSGLADNEQFF. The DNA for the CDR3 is TGCGCCAGCAAATCGGGACTAGCGGACAATGAGCAGTTCTTC.

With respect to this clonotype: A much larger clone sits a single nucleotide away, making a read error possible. The CDR3 DNA is TGTGCCTGGAGTCCAGGCGATCAGCTCCAGCATTTT. It specifies CAWSPGDQLQHF. V usage is TRBV30 and J usage is TRBJ1-5; D unclear. Germline V gene data show CDR1 as GTSNPN and CDR2 as SVGIG (reference sequence). The CDR3 consists of 12 residues.

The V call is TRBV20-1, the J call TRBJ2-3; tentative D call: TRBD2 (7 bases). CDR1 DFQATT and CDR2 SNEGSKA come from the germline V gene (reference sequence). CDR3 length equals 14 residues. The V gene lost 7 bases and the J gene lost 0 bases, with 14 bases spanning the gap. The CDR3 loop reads CSEGGAPSTDTQYF. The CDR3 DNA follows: TGCAGTGAAGGGGGGGCCCCTAGCACAGATACGCAGTATTTT.

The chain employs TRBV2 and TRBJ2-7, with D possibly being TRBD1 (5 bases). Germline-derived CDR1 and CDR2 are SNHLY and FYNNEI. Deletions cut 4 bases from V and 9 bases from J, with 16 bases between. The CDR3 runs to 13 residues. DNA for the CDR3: TGTGCCAGCAGTGGTCTAGGGGATATAGTGCAGTACGTC. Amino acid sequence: CASSGLGDIVQYV.

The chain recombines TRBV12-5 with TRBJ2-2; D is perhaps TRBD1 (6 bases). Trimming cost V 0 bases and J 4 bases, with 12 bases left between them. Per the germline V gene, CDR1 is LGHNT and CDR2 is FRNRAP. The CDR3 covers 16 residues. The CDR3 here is CASGLVLTGRTGELFF. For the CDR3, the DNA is TGTGCTAGTGGTTTGGTACTCACAGGGCGCACCGGGGAGCTGTTTTTT.

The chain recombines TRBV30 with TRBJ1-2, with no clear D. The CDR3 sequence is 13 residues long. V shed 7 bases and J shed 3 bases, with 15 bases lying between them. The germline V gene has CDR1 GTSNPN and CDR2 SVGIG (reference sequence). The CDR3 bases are TGTGCCTTCCGCCGAGACGCGGACTATGGCTACACCTTC. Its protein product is CAFRRDADYGYTF. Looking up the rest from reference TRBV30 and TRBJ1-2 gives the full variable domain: SQTIHQWPATLVQPVGSPLSLECTVEGTSNPNLYWYRQAAGRGLQLLFYSVGIGQISSEVPQNLSASRPQDRQFILSSKKLLLSDSGFYLCAFRRDADYGYTFGSGTRLTVV.

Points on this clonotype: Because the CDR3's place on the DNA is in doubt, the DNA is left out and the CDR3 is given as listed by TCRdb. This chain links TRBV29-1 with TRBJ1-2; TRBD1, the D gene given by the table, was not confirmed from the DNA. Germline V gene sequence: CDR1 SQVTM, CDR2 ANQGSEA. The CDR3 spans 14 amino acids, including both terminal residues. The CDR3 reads CSVEVGGGISGNTF.

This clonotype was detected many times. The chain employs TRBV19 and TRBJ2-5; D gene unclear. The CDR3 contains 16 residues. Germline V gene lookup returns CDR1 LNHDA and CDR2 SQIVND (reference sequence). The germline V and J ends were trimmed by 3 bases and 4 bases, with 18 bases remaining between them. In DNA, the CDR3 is TGTGCCAGTAGTATCCGGCCTCTTTCAGCTGTAGAGACCCAGTACTTC. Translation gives CASSIRPLSAVETQYF.

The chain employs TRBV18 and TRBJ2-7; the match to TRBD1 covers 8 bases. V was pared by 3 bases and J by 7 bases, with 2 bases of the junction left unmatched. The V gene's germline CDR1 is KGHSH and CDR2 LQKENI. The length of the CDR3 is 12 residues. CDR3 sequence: CASSPRGREQYF. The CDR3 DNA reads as TGTGCCAGCTCACCCAGGGGGCGGGAGCAGTACTTC.